This T cell receptor (beta chain) was sequenced in a study of blood T cell repertoires in COVID-19. Study background: COVID-19 samples from acute and convalescent phases originated in the United States, Italy and Spain. T cells, B-cell-depleted T cells, or PBMCs provided the cDNA or gDNA that served as material.

While infection was still active, Seattle patients were enrolled and then followed longitudinally. Germline CDR1 is KGHDR and CDR2 is SFDVKD. Between the trimmed V and J ends, which lost 5 bases and 5 bases, there was a span of 19 bases. The CDR3 contains 16 residues. This clone came up once. Per the original data handling: For nucleated cells, counts were estimated from reference gene primer amplification. Data came from immunoSEQ multiplex PCR; TCRdb stores just in-frame clones and leaves some out. D and trimming were read from the DNA, whereas the V and J calls and clone size are those reported in that table. The sample lists roughly 180,000 clones, roughly four fifths occurring once.

This receptor was identified in a woman aged 40 to 55 with COVID-19, enrolled during active disease. Material: peripheral blood. V gene TRBV24-1 combines with J gene TRBJ2-3, with D possibly matching TRBD1 (6 bases). As DNA, the CDR3 is TGTGCCACCAGTGCGAAACCGGACAGCTCAAGAGATACGCAGTATTTT. It encodes CATSAKPDSSRDTQYF.